This T cell receptor (beta chain) came from a study of identical twins (TCRdb year 2016). Regarding the complete study: To test whether fetal clonotypes persist, the study used deep sequencing on TCR alpha and beta repertoires from monozygotic twins, unrelated adults of various ages, and cord blood. Replicate twin experiments were performed at different times using different library preparation protocols to rule out contamination.

Only healthy Caucasian donors were included. Three pairs of female monozygotic twins, all aged about 18 to 30 years, made up the twin cohort. Positive isolation kits from Invitrogen were used to isolate CD4+ and CD8+ T cell populations. As for this clonotype: Its cognate antigen has yet to be identified. No much larger clonotype is one base removed from it; base qualities were not supplied.

The germline V gene specifies SGHDT as CDR1 and YYEEEE as CDR2. CDR3 length: 16 amino acids, cysteine to phenylalanine. CDR3 DNA is the only sequence kept; it has 48 bases, read in frame from the first base. The junction shows trimming of 6 bases on V and 8 bases on J, and the gene matches do not reach 15 bases of it. The paper as a whole reports these results and caveats: In beta out-of-frame sequences, excess twin sharing was weaker, because having fewer shared sequences lowered the signal-to-noise ratio. Zero-insertion analyses could be partly confounded by invariant T cells such as MAIT and iNKT, although diverse VJ usage argued against such confounding for most clonotypes. Abundant cord blood beta clonotypes carried fewer insertions; young adult naive repertoires showed a weaker similar trend, while memory repertoires showed none. In monozygotic twins, out-of-frame TCR alpha sharing was systematically underestimated by recombination models, although the models agreed with sharing between unrelated individuals. Because the same donors could not be followed over many years, conclusions were based on cross-sectional statistical analysis. Compared with coincidental sharing between unrelated individuals, out-of-frame TCR alpha sequences shared between twins showed an excess of sequences with low generation probability.

Libraries were constructed by 5' RACE. Sequencing was performed on an Illumina HiSeq 2000. Template switching added a universal primer binding site, and the final cDNA carried a unique molecular identifier that allowed TCR cDNA molecules to be counted accurately. First-strand cDNA for TCR alpha and beta chains was synthesized from specific primers in the conserved constant-segment region. To control for contamination, each cDNA library was double barcoded with a SMART-Mk sample barcode plus Illumina barcodes. TruSeq adapter sequences along with Illumina sample barcodes were introduced in two successive PCR steps. The TCR alpha and beta cDNA libraries were sequenced on the Illumina HiSeq platform using custom primers. As for the original processing: Raw reads were processed with MiGEC to extract unique molecular identifiers, and MiXCR was used to determine CDR3 positions. For each individual, recombination models were inferred using an EM algorithm with the repgenHMM and IGoR tools. Shared clonotype analysis was performed with the tcR package in R, normalizing sharing by the product of cloneset sizes. To study raw recombination free of thymic and clonal selection effects, out-of-frame nonproductive sequences were analyzed. TCRdb reprocessing: public reads trimmed at Q25 with fastp, clones called with MiXCR, in-frame beta chains kept. For every CDR3 protein sequence, its rows merge into one entry that carries the most common genes and DNA. The V and J calls, along with clone size, are taken from TCRdb and not from the paper's own processing. A total of approximately 350,000 distinct CDR3 sequences appear in this sample, roughly an eighth of them only once. The top ten constitute about 7% of the sample.

In addition, the sample was reused for a study of yellow fever vaccine responses in identical twins. As described in the second report: The T cell response to vaccination in identical twins was reported by the authors to appear partly convergent and partly personalized. Focusing on identical twins, the study followed the T cell clones that responded to the vaccine, and did so with precision.

The sample consisted of CD8+ T cells sorted from blood. The chain employs TRBV5-6 and TRBJ2-1; the central 9 bases match TRBD2. The clonotype originates from a woman aged 18-29 years in good health. The CDR3 reads CASKSWVGGRADEQFF. The DNA sequence is as follows: TGTGCCAGCAAATCCTGGGTAGGCGGGAGGGCCGATGAGCAGTTCTTC.